This record looks at one TCR beta chain sequence and its context. The antigen is undetermined. The data were obtained in a study of graft-versus-host responses after intestinal transplantation. Study-level information: Anti-thymocyte globulin served as induction for all recipients, who then took tacrolimus and steroids for around 3 years.

Here immunoSEQ multiplex PCR was the method, and the copy in TCRdb shows in-frame clones only, minus some. This table holds around 92,000 clones, roughly 83% found once. Findings and limits, study-wide: An association linked early post-transplant HvG declines with peak circulating GvH clone levels. Researchers found GvH clones in recipient marrow, and some showed up first in ileum or blood.

J was trimmed by 3 bases and V by 2 bases; bases with no gene match: 3. The CDR3 extends over 15 amino acids. Looked up from germline, CDR1 is MNHEY and CDR2 is SVGAGI. This clonotype was sampled from a human patient who received an intestinal transplant, so some T cells may come from the graft donor. Sequencing was performed on PBMCs, taken 255 days after intestinal transplant. V is TRBV6-5 and J is TRBJ1-3; 8 bases match TRBD1. The CDR3: CASSYPGQGGNTIYF. The CDR3 nucleotides are TGTGCCAGCAGTTACCCTGGACAGGGTGGAAACACCATATATTTT.